The T cell receptor beta chain described here comes from a study of blood T cell repertoires in COVID-19. This clone has at least ten counts. Other nucleotide sequences from this sample produce the same CDR3. Germline V gene lookup returns CDR1 LNHDA and CDR2 SQIVND (reference sequence). Trimming took 6 bases from V and 4 from J, leaving 12 bases between them. This CDR3 is built from 13 residues. This table comes from immunoSEQ multiplex PCR, and its TCRdb copy is limited to in-frame clones, with some not included. The table shows 150,000 to 200,000 clones, with 65% to 85% occurring only once. This clonotype was obtained from a man between 60 and 70 years old with active or convalescent COVID-19. The V call is TRBV19, the J call TRBJ1-2, with a tentative D call TRBD1 (6 bases). Sequences were obtained from peripheral blood. This CDR3 is CASSPQGFYGYTF. In DNA form, the CDR3 reads TGTGCCAGTAGCCCTCAGGGGTTCTATGGCTACACCTTC. Drawing the rest from reference TRBV19 and TRBJ1-2, the complete variable domain is DGGITQSPKYLFRKEGQNVTLSCEQNLNHDAMYWYRQDPGQGLRLIYYSQIVNDFQKGDIAEGYSVSREKKESFPLTVTSAQKNPTAFYLCASSPQGFYGYTFGSGTRLTVV.